Below, 15 T cell receptor beta chains from the same sample are listed, as sequenced in a study of T cell clusters in autoimmune cytopenias. Approximately 36,000 genome equivalents of blood DNA were amplified for TRB. One tube held mixed TRB-A and TRB-B primer pools for touch-down PCR. TCRdb re-called the multiplex PCR reads and catalogs CDR3 proteins one per entry, DNA excluded. Its table lists about 5,600 distinct CDR3 sequences. These data were also reused for a study on T cell repertoires in aging, cancer and after chemotherapy.

Sequenced input: peripheral blood. The receptors derive from a human donor in good health.

The chain couples TRBV12-3 or TRBV12-4 to TRBJ2-1; TCRdb names TRBD2, which stays unverified in the absence of DNA. The CDR3 is made up of 18 amino acids. The CDR3 loop is CASSSGTSGRSSYNEQFF.

This rearrangement joins TRBV6-1 to TRBJ2-5; TCRdb indicates TRBD1, and absent DNA this call remains unverified. This CDR3 region has 15 residues. Looked up from germline, CDR1 is MNHNS and CDR2 is SASEGT. The CDR3 loop reads CASSSGTGVFETQYF.

This clonotype registers medium-sized by frequency. The chain has TRBV12-3 or TRBV12-4 and TRBJ2-1; TCRdb indicates TRBD2, and absent DNA this call remains unverified. The CDR3 totals 19 residues. The CDR3 is CASSSTEPGLTTSYNEQFF.

The V gene is TRBV9, the J gene TRBJ2-3; absent DNA, TCRdb's TRBD1 call cannot be checked. The CDR3 extends over 13 amino acids. Germline CDR1 and CDR2: SGDLS and YYNGEE. The CDR3 region is CASSVGAGNTQYF.

This rearrangement joins TRBV5-1 to TRBJ2-2. This CDR3 has 14 amino acids. CDR1 and CDR2 (germline): SGHRS, YFSETQ. The CDR3 loop reads CASSFTPNTGELFF.

This clonotype is labeled medium-sized based on frequency. The gene calls are TRBV6-5 and TRBJ2-2; TCRdb lists TRBD1, though no DNA is available to test this call. The CDR3 covers 15 residues. Germline V gene lookup returns CDR1 MNHEY and CDR2 SVGAGI. CDR3 residues: CASSYTSGDTGELFF.

The chain is built from TRBV18 and TRBJ1-2; the D gene TCRdb calls, TRBD1, cannot be checked with no DNA. The germline gives CDR1 KGHSH, CDR2 LQKENI. This CDR3 spans 13 amino acids. Here the CDR3 reads CASSGGRIYGYTF.

This rearrangement joins TRBV10-3 to TRBJ1-4. This CDR3 spans 15 amino acids. Looked up from germline, CDR1 is ENHRY and CDR2 is SYGVKD. CDR3 region: CAISALGFTNEKLFF.

This clonotype counts as medium-sized (0.01 to 0.1%) by frequency. V gene TRBV30 combines with J gene TRBJ1-6; without DNA, the TCRdb call of TRBD1 cannot be checked. There are 13 residues in the CDR3. Germline V CDR1 and CDR2: GTSNPN, SVGIG (reference sequence). The CDR3 protein is CAWGGQNNSPLHF.

By frequency, this clonotype registers medium-sized (0.01 to 0.1%). CDR3 protein: CAISESIPDRGASPLHF. The chain uses TRBV10-3 and TRBJ1-6; TCRdb's D call of TRBD1 is untestable without DNA. The CDR3 is 17 residues long. Germline loops: CDR1 ENHRY, CDR2 SYGVKD.

Considering frequency, this clonotype is medium-sized (0.01 to 0.1%). The chain is built from TRBV5-6 and TRBJ2-3; TCRdb selects TRBD1, and the lack of DNA leaves this call unchecked. Germline V gene data show CDR1 as SGHDT and CDR2 as YYEEEE. The CDR3 loop spans 12 amino acids. The CDR3 sequence: CASSRGRDTQYF.

The V call is TRBV18, the J call TRBJ1-4; TCRdb's assignment of TRBD1 cannot be checked, as there is no DNA. The germline CDR1 and CDR2 sequences are KGHSH and LQKENI. The CDR3 has 16 amino acids. The CDR3 spells CASSPTGGATNEKLFF.

This clonotype is labeled medium-sized based on frequency. The V call is TRBV6-5, the J call TRBJ1-2; TCRdb's assignment of TRBD1 cannot be checked, as there is no DNA. From germline, CDR1 is MNHEY and CDR2 SVGAGI. This CDR3 region has 14 residues. The CDR3 loop is CASSRQGGIDGYTF.

The rearrangement joins TRBV5-5 to TRBJ1-5. CDR1 and CDR2 from the germline V gene are SGHKS and YYEKEE (reference sequence). The CDR3 is 14 residues long. CDR3 sequence reads: CASSFGIVSTPQHF.

According to its frequency, this clonotype is medium-sized (0.01 to 0.1%). This rearrangement joins TRBV5-4 to TRBJ2-1; the D call of TRBD1 rests on TCRdb alone, since no DNA is present to check it. The CDR3 sequence is 14 residues long. Germline CDR1 SGHNT, CDR2 YYREEE (reference sequence). The CDR3 reads CASSLGQGRNEQFF.